Each of the 14 T cell receptor beta chains below was sequenced from the same sample in a study of T cell clones after liver transplantation. TCRdb keeps only in-frame clones here, not all; method: immunoSEQ multiplex PCR. This sample has fewer than 70,000 clones, with 65% to 75% found just once. Sequences were derived from CD4+ T cells from blood, sampled before liver transplant. Every receptor here comes from a human donor who received a liver transplant.

V usage is TRBV18 and J usage is TRBJ1-5; D unresolved. Looked up from germline, CDR1 is KGHSH and CDR2 is LQKENI. Trimming cost V 3 bases and J 0 bases, with 9 bases left between them. CDR3 length: 15 amino acids. CDR3 protein: CASSPASLSNQPQHF. Written as DNA, the CDR3 is TGTGCCAGCTCACCGGCTAGCCTTAGCAATCAGCCCCAGCATTTT. Full variable domain (rest looked up from reference TRBV18 and TRBJ1-5): NAGVMQNPRHLVRRRGQEARLRCSPMKGHSHVYWYRQLPEEGLKFMVYLQKENIIDESGMPKERFSAEFPKEGPSILRIQQVVRGDSAAYFCASSPASLSNQPQHFGDGTRLSIL.

The genes are TRBV7-2 and TRBJ1-5; the match to TRBD1 covers 11 bases. The V segment lost 5 bases and the J segment 4 bases; nucleotides outside the gene matches: 4. The CDR3 totals 15 residues. Germline V CDR1 and CDR2: SGHTA, FQGNSA. CDR3 sequence reads: CASSADRGQNQPQHF. CDR3 nucleotides: TGTGCCAGCAGCGCGGACAGGGGGCAAAATCAGCCCCAGCATTTT. Drawing the rest from reference TRBV7-2 and TRBJ1-5, the complete variable domain is GAGVSQSPSNKVTEKGKDVELRCDPISGHTALYWYRQSLGQGLEFLIYFQGNSAPDKSGLPSDRFSAERTGGSVSTLTIQRTQQEDSAVYLCASSADRGQNQPQHFGDGTRLSIL.

This chain uses TRBV19 with TRBJ1-5, with 9 bases fitting TRBD1. V lost 6 bases to trimming and J lost 7 bases; unmatched junction nucleotides: 7. This CDR3 region has 14 residues. Looked up from germline, CDR1 is LNHDA and CDR2 is SQIVND (reference sequence). In nucleotides, the CDR3 is TGTGCCAGTAGAGGGACAGGGAGGGGGCAGCCCCAGCATTTT. It encodes CASRGTGRGQPQHF. The variable domain in full, with the rest retrieved from reference TRBV19 and TRBJ1-5, is DGGITQSPKYLFRKEGQNVTLSCEQNLNHDAMYWYRQDPGQGLRLIYYSQIVNDFQKGDIAEGYSVSREKKESFPLTVTSAQKNPTAFYLCASRGTGRGQPQHFGDGTRLSIL.

CDR3 region: CASSLTSGGATADTQYF. The CDR3 DNA reads TGTGCCAGCAGCTTGACTAGCGGGGGGGCGACGGCCGATACGCAGTATTTT. The genes are TRBV5-8 and TRBJ2-3; 13 nucleotides line up with TRBD2. CDR1 is SGHTS and CDR2 is YDEGEE in the germline V gene. Unmatched junction bases numbered 8, after V lost 1 base and J lost 6 bases. The CDR3 length is 17 residues.

The J gene is TRBJ1-2, the V gene TRBV29-1; 10 bases align to TRBD1. The CDR3 consists of 13 residues. Germline CDR1 reads SQVTM; CDR2 reads ANQGSEA. After removal of 6 bases from V and 6 bases from J, the junction contained 7 bases not matched to a gene. As DNA, the CDR3 is TGCAGCGTCACAGCCGGGACAGGGGATGGCTACACCTTC. This translates into CSVTAGTGDGYTF. The full variable domain, in which reference TRBV29-1 and TRBJ1-2 provide the parts outside the CDR3, is SAVISQKPSRDICQRGTSLTIQCQVDSQVTMMFWYRQQPGQSLTLIATANQGSEATYESGFVIDKFPISRPNLTFSTLTVSNMSPEDSSIYLCSVTAGTGDGYTFGSGTRLTVV.

The rearrangement uses TRBV2 and TRBJ1-5; a possible D gene is TRBD1 (5 bases). V lost 5 bases and J 4 bases, leaving 12 bases between the germline ends. The CDR3 contains 14 residues. CDR1 and CDR2 from the germline V gene are SNHLY and FYNNEI. The CDR3 region has the DNA TGTGCCAGCAGTTGGGGGGAAAGGAATCAGCCCCAGCATTTT. Protein product: CASSWGERNQPQHF.

The chain recombines TRBV18 with TRBJ2-7; D remains unclear. Per germline, CDR1 KGHSH and CDR2 LQKENI. Trimming removed 0 bases at V and 2 bases at J, with 8 bases between. The length of the CDR3 is 14 residues. CDR3 sequence reads: CASSPPSVTYEQYF. The CDR3 DNA sequence: TGTGCCAGCTCACCACCGTCAGTAACCTACGAGCAGTACTTC.

This chain links TRBV5-1 with TRBJ2-1; 8 positions match TRBD1. The V gene end was trimmed by 4 bases and the J gene end by 8 bases; junction bases not matched to a gene: 14. The V gene's germline CDR1 is SGHRS and CDR2 YFSETQ. There are 16 residues in the CDR3. Here the CDR3 DNA reads TGCGCCAGCAGCGGACAGGGCAACCTCTTGTTGGATGAGCAGTTCTTC. Amino acid sequence: CASSGQGNLLLDEQFF.

The chain carries TRBV5-1 and TRBJ2-7, with 9 positions matching TRBD2. The germline V gene has CDR1 SGHRS and CDR2 YFSETQ. The CDR3 has 16 amino acids. V was clipped by 4 bases and J by 4 bases; unmatched bases: 12. The CDR3 nucleotides are TGCGCCAGCAGCGAACGTATCGCGCGGGGGGGGTACGAGCAGTACTTC. It translates to CASSERIARGGYEQYF. The complete variable domain, with remaining parts taken from reference TRBV5-1 and TRBJ2-7, reads KAGVTQTPRYLIKTRGQQVTLSCSPISGHRSVSWYQQTPGQGLQFLFEYFSETQRNKGNFPGRFSGRQFSNSRSEMNVSTLELGDSALYLCASSERIARGGYEQYFGPGTRLTVT.

This clone was detected only once. This chain uses TRBV5-1 with TRBJ2-5; 9 bases map to TRBD1. The germline CDR1 and CDR2 sequences are SGHRS and YFSETQ. The V segment lost 4 bases and the J segment 5 bases; nucleotides outside the gene matches: 3. The CDR3 runs 13 residues. CDR3 coding DNA: TGCGCCAGCAGCGCGACAGGGGGGGAGACCCAGTACTTC. As protein: CASSATGGETQYF. The complete variable domain, with remaining parts taken from reference TRBV5-1 and TRBJ2-5, reads KAGVTQTPRYLIKTRGQQVTLSCSPISGHRSVSWYQQTPGQGLQFLFEYFSETQRNKGNFPGRFSGRQFSNSRSEMNVSTLELGDSALYLCASSATGGETQYFGPGTRLLVL.

The V gene is TRBV6-1, the J gene TRBJ2-3, with 8 bases lining up with TRBD1. The CDR3 extends over 15 amino acids. Germline V gives CDR1 MNHNS, CDR2 SASEGT. After removal of 5 bases from V and 3 bases from J, the junction contained 7 bases not matched to a gene. In DNA, the CDR3 is TGTGCCAGCAGTCAGGACAGGGTTTCTACAGATACGCAGTATTTT. Its translation is CASSQDRVSTDTQYF.

The rearrangement uses TRBV5-4 and TRBJ2-4; 8 bases are shared with TRBD1. The CDR3 sequence is 15 residues long. J gave up 4 bases and V 1 base, and 4 bases lay outside the gene matches. The V gene's germline CDR1 is SGHNT and CDR2 YYREEE (reference sequence). This CDR3 reads CASSLRRTGKNIQYF. The CDR3 DNA is TGTGCCAGCAGCTTGCGGCGGACAGGGAAAAACATTCAGTACTTC.

This chain joins TRBV6-1 and TRBJ1-1, with TRBD1 matching 9 bases. Germline loops: CDR1 MNHNS, CDR2 SASEGT. Germline trimming cut 2 bases from V and 7 bases from J; bases unmatched to any gene: 8. This CDR3 comprises 15 residues. The DNA for the CDR3 is TGTGCCAGCAGTGAAAGGTGGGACAGGGTGGGTGAAGCTTTCTTT. This codes for CASSERWDRVGEAFF.

The chain recombines TRBV4-1 with TRBJ1-3; tentative D call: TRBD1 (5 bases). The CDR3 contains 14 residues. Germline CDR1 reads MGHRA; CDR2 reads YSYEKL. The ends were cut back, 4 bases at V and 4 bases at J, with 11 bases in the middle. The CDR3 sequence is CASSRDWTGNTIYF. The CDR3, as DNA: TGCGCCAGCAGCCGGGACTGGACAGGAAACACCATATATTTT.